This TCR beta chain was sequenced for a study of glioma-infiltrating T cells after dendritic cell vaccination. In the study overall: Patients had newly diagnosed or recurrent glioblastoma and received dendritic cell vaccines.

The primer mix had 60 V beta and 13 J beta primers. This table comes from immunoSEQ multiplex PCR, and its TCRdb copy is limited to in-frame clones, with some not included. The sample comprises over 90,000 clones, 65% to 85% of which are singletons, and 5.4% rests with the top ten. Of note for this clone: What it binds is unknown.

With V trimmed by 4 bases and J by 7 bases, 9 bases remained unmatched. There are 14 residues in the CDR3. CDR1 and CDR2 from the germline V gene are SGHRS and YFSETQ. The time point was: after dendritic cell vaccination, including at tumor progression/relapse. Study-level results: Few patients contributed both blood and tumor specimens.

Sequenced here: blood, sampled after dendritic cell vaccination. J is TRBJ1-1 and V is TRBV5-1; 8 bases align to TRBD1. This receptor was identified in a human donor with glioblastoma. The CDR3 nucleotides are TGCGCCAGCAGCCTCGCAGGGGGCTGGAATGAAGCTTTCTTT. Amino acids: CASSLAGGWNEAFF.